This note documents a single T cell receptor beta chain sequence. TCRdb reprocessed the reads via MiXCR and lists one record per CDR3 protein. This table has about 140,000 distinct CDR3 sequences, under 8.5% appearing once. This entry belongs to a study of T cell repertoires in cytomegalovirus infection. Germline V CDR1 and CDR2: ENHRY, SYGVKD. V lost 2 bases and J lost 2, with 4 bases in between. The CDR3 contains 12 residues. The genes are TRBV10-3 and TRBJ2-7; D is undetermined. This receptor was taken from a human donor in good health (CMV status not recorded). Some clones in this sample may be carry-over from other donors' samples. The sample was PBMCs. The CDR3 spells CAISEQAYEQYF. The CDR3 DNA reads TGTGCCATCAGTGAGCAGGCCTACGAGCAGTACTTC.